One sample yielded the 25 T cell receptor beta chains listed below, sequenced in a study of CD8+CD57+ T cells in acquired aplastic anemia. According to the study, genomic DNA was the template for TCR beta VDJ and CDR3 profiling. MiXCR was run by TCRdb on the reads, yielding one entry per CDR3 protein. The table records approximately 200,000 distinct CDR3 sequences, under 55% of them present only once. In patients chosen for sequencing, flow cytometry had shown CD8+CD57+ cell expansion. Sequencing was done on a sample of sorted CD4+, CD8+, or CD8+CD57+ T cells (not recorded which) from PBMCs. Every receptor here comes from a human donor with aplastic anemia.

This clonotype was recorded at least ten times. The DNA for the CDR3 is TGTGCCAGCAGTGTCCGACAGGGTAGCACAGATACGCAGTATTTT. As protein: CASSVRQGSTDTQYF. The V and J genes are TRBV2 and TRBJ2-3; TRBD1 matches at 7 bases. The germline V gene has CDR1 SNHLY and CDR2 FYNNEI. CDR3 length equals 15 residues. Unmatched junction bases numbered 4, after V lost 4 bases and J lost 0 bases.

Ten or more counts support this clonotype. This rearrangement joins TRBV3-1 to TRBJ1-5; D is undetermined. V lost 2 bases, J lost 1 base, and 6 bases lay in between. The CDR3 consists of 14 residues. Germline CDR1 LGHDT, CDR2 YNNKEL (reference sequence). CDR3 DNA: TGTGCCAGCAGCCAATCGGGCAGCAATCAGCCCCAGCATTTT. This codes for CASSQSGSNQPQHF.

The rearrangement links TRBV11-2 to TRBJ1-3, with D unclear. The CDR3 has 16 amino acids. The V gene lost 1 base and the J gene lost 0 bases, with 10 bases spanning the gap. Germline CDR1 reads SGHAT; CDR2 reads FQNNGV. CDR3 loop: CASSLGRNPSGNTIYF. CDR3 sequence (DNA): TGTGCCAGCAGCTTAGGCAGGAATCCCTCTGGAAACACCATATATTTT.

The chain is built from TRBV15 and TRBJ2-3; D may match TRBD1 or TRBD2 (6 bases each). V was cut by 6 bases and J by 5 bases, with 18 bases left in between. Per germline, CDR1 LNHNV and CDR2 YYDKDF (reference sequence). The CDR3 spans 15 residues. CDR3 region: CATSFGGEGGDTQYF. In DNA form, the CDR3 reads TGTGCCACCAGTTTTGGGGGAGAGGGGGGAGATACGCAGTATTTT.

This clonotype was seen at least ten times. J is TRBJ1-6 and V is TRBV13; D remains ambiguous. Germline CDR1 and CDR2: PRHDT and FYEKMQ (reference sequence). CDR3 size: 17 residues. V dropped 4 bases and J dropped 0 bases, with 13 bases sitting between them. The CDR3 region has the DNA TGTGCCAGCAGCTCTCCGCGTAGCGCCTCCTATAATTCACCCCTCCACTTT. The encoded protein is CASSSPRSASYNSPLHF.

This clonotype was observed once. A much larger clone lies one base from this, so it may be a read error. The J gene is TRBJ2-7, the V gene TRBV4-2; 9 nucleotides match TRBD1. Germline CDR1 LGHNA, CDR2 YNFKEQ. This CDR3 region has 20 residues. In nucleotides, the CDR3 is TGTGCCAGCAGGGACGTGAGCCCCCGGGACAGGGTATGGGGATCCTACGAGCGGTACTTC. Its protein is CASRDVSPRDRVWGSYERYF.

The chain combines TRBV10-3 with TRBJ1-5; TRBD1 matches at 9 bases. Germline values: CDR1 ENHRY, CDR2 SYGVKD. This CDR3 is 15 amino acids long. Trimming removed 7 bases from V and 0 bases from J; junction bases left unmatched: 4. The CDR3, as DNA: TGTGCCATCATGAAGGACAGGGGTAGCAATCAGCCCCAGCATTTT. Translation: CAIMKDRGSNQPQHF.

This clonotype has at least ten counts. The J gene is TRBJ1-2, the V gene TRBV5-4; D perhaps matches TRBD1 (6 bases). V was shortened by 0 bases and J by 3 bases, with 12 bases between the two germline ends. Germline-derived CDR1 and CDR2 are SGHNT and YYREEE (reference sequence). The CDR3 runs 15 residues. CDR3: CASSLGGGRDYGYTF. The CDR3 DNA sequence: TGTGCCAGCAGCTTGGGTGGGGGCCGGGACTATGGCTACACCTTC.

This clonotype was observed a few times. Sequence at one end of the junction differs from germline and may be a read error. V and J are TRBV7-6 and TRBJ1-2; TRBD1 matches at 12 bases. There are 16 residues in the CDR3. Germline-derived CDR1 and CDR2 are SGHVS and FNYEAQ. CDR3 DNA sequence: TGCGCCAGCAGCTTGGATAGGGGACAGGGGGCCGGGGGCTACGCCTTC. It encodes CASSLDRGQGAGGYAF.

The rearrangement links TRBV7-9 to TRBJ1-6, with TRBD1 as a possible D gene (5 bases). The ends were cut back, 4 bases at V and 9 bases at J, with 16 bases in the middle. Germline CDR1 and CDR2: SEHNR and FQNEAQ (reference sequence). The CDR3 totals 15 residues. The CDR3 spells CASSSKDIPGSPLHF. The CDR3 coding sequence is TGTGCCAGCAGCTCCAAGGACATACCGGGTTCACCCCTCCACTTT.

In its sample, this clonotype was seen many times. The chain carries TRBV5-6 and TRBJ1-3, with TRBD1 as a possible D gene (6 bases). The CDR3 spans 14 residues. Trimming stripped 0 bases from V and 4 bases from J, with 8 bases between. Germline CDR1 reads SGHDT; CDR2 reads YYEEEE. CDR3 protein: CASSLEGEGNTIYF. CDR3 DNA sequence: TGTGCCAGCAGCTTGGAGGGGGAAGGAAACACCATATATTTT.

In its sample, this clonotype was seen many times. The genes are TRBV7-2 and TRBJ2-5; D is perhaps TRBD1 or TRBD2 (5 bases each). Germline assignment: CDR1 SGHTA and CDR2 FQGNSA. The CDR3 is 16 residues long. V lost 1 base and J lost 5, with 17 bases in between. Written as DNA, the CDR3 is TGTGCCAGCAGCTTAGGTCGGCAGGTCGGGGCGGAGACCCAGTACTTC. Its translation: CASSLGRQVGAETQYF.

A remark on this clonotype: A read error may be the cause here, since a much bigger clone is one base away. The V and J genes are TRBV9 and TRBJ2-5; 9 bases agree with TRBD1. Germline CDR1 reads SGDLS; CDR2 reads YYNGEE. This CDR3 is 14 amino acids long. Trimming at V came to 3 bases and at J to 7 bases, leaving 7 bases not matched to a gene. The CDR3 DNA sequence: TGTGCCAGCAGCGCCGGGACAGGGTCAGGGACCCAGTACTTC. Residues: CASSAGTGSGTQYF. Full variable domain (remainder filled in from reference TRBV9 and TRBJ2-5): DSGVTQTPKHLITATGQRVTLRCSPRSGDLSVYWYQQSLDQGLQFLIQYYNGEERAKGNILERFSAQQFPDLHSELNLSSLELGDSALYFCASSAGTGSGTQYFGPGTRLLVL.

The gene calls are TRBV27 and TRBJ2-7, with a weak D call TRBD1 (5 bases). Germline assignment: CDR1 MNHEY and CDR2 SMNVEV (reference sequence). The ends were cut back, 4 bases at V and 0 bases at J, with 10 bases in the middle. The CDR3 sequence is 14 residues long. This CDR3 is CASSSPDSSYEQYF. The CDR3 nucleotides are TGTGCCAGCAGTTCCCCAGACAGCTCCTACGAGCAGTACTTC.

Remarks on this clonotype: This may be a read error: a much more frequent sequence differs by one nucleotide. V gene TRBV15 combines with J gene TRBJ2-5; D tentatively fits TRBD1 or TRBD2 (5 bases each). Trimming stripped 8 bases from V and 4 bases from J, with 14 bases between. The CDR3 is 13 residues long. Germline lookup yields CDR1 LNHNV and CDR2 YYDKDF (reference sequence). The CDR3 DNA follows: TGTGCCACCTCCCTCGGGGCTGGAGAGACCCAGTACTTC. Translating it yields CATSLGAGETQYF.

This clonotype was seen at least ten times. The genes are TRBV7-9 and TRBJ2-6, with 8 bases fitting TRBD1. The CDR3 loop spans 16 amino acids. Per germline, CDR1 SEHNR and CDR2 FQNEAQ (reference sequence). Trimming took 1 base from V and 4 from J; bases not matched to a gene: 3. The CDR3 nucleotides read TGTGCCAGCAGCTTAGGGACAGGGACCGGGGCCAACGTCCTGACTTTC. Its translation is CASSLGTGTGANVLTF.

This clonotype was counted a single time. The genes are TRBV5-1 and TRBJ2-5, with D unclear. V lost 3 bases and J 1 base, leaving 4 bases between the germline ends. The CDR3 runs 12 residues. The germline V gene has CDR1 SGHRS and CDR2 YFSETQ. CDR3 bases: TGCGCCAGCAGCTCCAGCCAAGAGACCCAGTACTTC. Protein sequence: CASSSSQETQYF.

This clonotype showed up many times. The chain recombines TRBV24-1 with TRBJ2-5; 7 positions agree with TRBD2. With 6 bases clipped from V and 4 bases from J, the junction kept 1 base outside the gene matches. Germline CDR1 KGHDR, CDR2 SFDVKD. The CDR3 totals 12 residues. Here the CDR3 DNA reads TGTGCCACCAGTCCGGGGGGAGAGACCCAGTACTTC. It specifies CATSPGGETQYF.

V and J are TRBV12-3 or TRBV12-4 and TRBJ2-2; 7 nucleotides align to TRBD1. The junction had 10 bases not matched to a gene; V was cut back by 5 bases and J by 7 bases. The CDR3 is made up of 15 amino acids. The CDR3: CASSVNRGRSGELFF. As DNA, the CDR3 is TGTGCCAGCAGTGTCAACAGGGGCCGTAGCGGGGAGCTGTTTTTT.

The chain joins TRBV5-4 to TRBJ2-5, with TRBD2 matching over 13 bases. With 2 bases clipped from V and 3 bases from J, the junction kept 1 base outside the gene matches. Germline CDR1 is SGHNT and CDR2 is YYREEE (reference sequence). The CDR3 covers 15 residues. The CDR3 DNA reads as TGTGCCAGCAGCTTTGGGACTAGCGGGGAAGAGACCCAGTACTTC. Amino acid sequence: CASSFGTSGEETQYF. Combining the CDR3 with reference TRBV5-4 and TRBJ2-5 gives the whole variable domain ETGVTQSPTHLIKTRGQQVTLRCSSQSGHNTVSWYQQALGQGPQFIFQYYREEENGRGNFPPRFSGLQFPNYSSELNVNALELDDSALYLCASSFGTSGEETQYFGPGTRLLVL.

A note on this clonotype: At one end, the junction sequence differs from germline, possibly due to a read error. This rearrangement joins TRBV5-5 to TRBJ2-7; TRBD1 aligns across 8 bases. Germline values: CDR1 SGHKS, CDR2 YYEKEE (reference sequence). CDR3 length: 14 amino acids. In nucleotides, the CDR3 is TGTGCCGGCAGCATGGACAGGGAGGACTACGAGCAGTACTTC. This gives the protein CAGSMDREDYEQYF.

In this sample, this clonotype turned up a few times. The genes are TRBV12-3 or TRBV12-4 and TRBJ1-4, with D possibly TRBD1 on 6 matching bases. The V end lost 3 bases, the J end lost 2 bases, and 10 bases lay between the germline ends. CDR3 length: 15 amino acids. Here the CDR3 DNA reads TGTGCCAGCAGTTTCCCTCAGGGGACTAATGAAAAACTGTTTTTT. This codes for CASSFPQGTNEKLFF.

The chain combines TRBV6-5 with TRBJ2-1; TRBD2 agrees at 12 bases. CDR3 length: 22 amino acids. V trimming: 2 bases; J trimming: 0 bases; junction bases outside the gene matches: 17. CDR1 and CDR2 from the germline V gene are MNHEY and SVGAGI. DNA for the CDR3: TGTGCCAGCAGTTACCTTAGGCTTCGACTAGCGGGGGATTATAGCTCCTACAATGAGCAGTTCTTC. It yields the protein CASSYLRLRLAGDYSSYNEQFF.

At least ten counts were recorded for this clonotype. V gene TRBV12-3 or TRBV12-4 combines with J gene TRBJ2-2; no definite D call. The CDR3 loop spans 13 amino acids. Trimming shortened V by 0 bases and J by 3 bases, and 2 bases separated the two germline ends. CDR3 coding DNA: TGTGCCAGCAGTTTAGCGGACACCGGGGAGCTGTTTTTT. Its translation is CASSLADTGELFF.

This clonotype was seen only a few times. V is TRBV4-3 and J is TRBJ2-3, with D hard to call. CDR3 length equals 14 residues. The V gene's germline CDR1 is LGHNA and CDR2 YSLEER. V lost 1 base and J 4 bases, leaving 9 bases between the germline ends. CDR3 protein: CASSQVQASDTQYF. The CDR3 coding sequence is TGCGCCAGCAGCCAAGTGCAGGCTTCAGATACGCAGTATTTT.